Shown below are 5 T cell receptor beta chains from a single sample sequenced in a study of T cells after posttransplantation cyclophosphamide. A marrow graft followed busulfan-fludarabine conditioning, with cyclophosphamide on days +3 and +4. Data came from immunoSEQ multiplex PCR; TCRdb stores just in-frame clones and leaves some out. This table holds fewer than 8,500 clones, approximately 84% found once. Sequenced here: CD8+ T cells sorted from PBMCs, sampled 1404 days after allogeneic stem cell transplant with posttransplant cyclophosphamide. These receptors originate from a female patient aged 50-65 years who received an allogeneic stem cell transplant from a related donor, was CMV-positive, and had no GVHD. Some T cells may possibly be graft donor cells.

CDR3 bases: TGTGCCAGCAGTCCCGAACCGTGGGTCACGACAGGCTATGGCTACACCTTC. Protein sequence: CASSPEPWVTTGYGYTF. The chain is built from TRBV27 and TRBJ1-2, with D possibly matching TRBD1 (6 bases). The germline gives CDR1 MNHEY, CDR2 SMNVEV (reference sequence). The V end lost 5 bases, the J end lost 4 bases, and 23 bases lay between the germline ends. The CDR3 is 17 amino acids.

Concerning this clone itself: This specimen includes other DNA sequences encoding the same CDR3. CDR3 sequence: CASSPGLAGGYEQYF. The CDR3 DNA sequence: TGTGCCAGCAGTCCCGGACTAGCGGGAGGGTACGAGCAGTACTTC. The chain links TRBV28 to TRBJ2-7; 15 bases align to TRBD2. Germline CDR1 is MDHEN and CDR2 is SYDVKM. The CDR3 is 15 amino acids. J lost 4 bases, V lost 5 bases, and 3 bases had no gene match.

The gene calls are TRBV19 and TRBJ2-7, with D maybe TRBD2 (5 bases). CDR1 is LNHDA and CDR2 is SQIVND in the germline V gene (reference sequence). This CDR3 region has 15 residues. V was shortened by 6 bases and J by 3 bases, with 18 bases between the two germline ends. The CDR3 sequence: CASRPTEAHVYEQYF. For the CDR3, the DNA is TGTGCCAGTAGGCCCACGGAGGCCCATGTCTACGAGCAGTACTTC.

This clone was seen only once. This chain links TRBV30 with TRBJ2-1; D unresolved. Germline values: CDR1 GTSNPN, CDR2 SVGIG (reference sequence). Trimming removed 3 bases at V and 2 bases at J, with 14 bases between. The CDR3 is 15 residues long. CDR3 residues: CAWRGVSSTYNEQFF. DNA of the CDR3: TGTGCCTGGAGAGGAGTCAGTTCAACCTACAATGAGCAGTTCTTC.

V usage is TRBV4-1 and J usage is TRBJ2-6; tentatively, D is TRBD2 (5 bases). V was cut by 9 bases and J by 4 bases, with 10 bases left in between. Germline CDR1 and CDR2: MGHRA and YSYEKL. The CDR3 length is 13 residues. The DNA of the CDR3 is TGCGCCAGTAGGGAGTCCGGGGCCAACGTCCTGACTTTC. This translates into CASRESGANVLTF.